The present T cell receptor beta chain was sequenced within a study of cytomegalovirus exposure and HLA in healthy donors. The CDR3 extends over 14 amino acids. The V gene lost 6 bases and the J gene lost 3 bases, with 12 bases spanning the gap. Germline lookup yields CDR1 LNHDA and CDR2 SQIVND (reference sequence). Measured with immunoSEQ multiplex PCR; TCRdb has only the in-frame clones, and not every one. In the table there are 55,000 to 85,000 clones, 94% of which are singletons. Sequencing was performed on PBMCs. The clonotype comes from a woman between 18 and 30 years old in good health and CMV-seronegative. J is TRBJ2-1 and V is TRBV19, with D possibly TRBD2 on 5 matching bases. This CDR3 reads CASSPGLLYNEQFF. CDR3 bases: TGTGCCAGTAGCCCAGGACTGCTCTACAATGAGCAGTTCTTC.